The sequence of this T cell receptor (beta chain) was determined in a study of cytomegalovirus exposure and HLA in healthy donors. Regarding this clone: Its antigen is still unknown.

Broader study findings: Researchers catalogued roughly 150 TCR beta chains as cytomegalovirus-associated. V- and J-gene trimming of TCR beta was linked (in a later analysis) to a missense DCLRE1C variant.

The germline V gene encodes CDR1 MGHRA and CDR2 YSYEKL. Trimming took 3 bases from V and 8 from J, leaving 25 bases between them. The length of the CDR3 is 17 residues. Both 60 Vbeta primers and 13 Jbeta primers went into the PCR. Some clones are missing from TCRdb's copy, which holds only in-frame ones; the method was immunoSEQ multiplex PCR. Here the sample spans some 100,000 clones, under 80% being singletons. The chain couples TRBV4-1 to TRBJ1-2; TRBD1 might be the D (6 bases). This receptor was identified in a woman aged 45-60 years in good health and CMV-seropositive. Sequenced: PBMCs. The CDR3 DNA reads TGCGCCAGCAGCCACCCTGGGGGCGGGGGCTGGAGGGAGGGCTACACCTTC. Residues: CASSHPGGGGWREGYTF.